The source of this T cell receptor beta chain is a study of tumor and adjacent non-tumor tissue in lung cancer. Study findings and constraints: Tumor repertoires had a smaller top 100 clone share than normal lung.

RNA was extracted from bulk tissue without any cell sorting. Three rounds of nested PCR, following a modified ARM-PCR protocol, produced the TCRbeta library. TCRdb re-analysed the multiplex PCR reads in MiXCR, keeping a single row per CDR3 protein. The profile covers 65,000 to 90,000 distinct CDR3 sequences, with approximately 68% appearing a single time and approximately 12% taken by the ten largest. Trimming cost V 5 bases and J 8 bases, with 13 bases left between them. Germline CDR1 and CDR2: SQVTM and ANQGSEA. This CDR3 has 12 residues. Comments on this clonotype: Its target is unknown.

The source of this sequence is a woman in her 70s with non-small cell lung cancer. This chain links TRBV29-1 with TRBJ1-5; D perhaps matches TRBD1 (5 bases). The source material was lung tumor tissue. The CDR3 here is CSVRTRDEPQHF. Written as DNA, the CDR3 is TGCAGCGTTCGGACCAGGGATGAGCCCCAGCATTTT.